This T cell receptor beta chain was observed in a study of OX40 agonist ivuxolimab in advanced cancers. Study background: Ivuxolimab, which is an agonistic anti-OX40 (CD134) antibody, was administered to the patients.

Profiled with immunoSEQ multiplex PCR; TCRdb holds only in-frame clones, not every one. The sample contains approximately 35,000 clones, around 83% of which appear only once. The germline CDR1 and CDR2 sequences are DFQATT and SNEGSKA (reference sequence). V lost 3 bases and J lost 8, with 10 bases in between. The CDR3 length is 11 residues. The chain joins TRBV20-1 to TRBJ1-1, with D unresolved. The sample consisted of CD4+ or CD8+ T cells sorted from blood, taken in a trial of the OX40 agonist ivuxolimab. The sequence derives from an adult with an advanced solid tumor such as melanoma, head and neck, liver or kidney cancer. DNA of the CDR3: TGCAGTGCTAGTGATCAGTTCGAAGCTTTCTTT. Amino acids: CSASDQFEAFF.